The sequence of this T cell receptor (beta chain) was determined in a study of cytomegalovirus exposure and HLA in healthy donors. From germline, CDR1 is SEHNR and CDR2 FQNEAQ (reference sequence). This CDR3 is 14 amino acids long. V was cut by 5 bases and J by 5 bases, with 12 bases left in between. A multiplex PCR was run with 60 Vbeta primers and 13 Jbeta primers. Sequenced by immunoSEQ multiplex PCR; TCRdb stores in-frame clones only, minus some. The table records about 190,000 clones, roughly 87% of them present only once. Specimen: PBMCs. This TCR came from a man over 45 in good health and CMV-seronegative. The rearrangement links TRBV7-9 to TRBJ1-4; D might be TRBD1 (5 bases). The CDR3 sequence is CASSRGGFNEKLFF. CDR3 coding DNA: TGTGCCAGCAGCCGGGGGGGGTTCAATGAAAAACTGTTTTTT.